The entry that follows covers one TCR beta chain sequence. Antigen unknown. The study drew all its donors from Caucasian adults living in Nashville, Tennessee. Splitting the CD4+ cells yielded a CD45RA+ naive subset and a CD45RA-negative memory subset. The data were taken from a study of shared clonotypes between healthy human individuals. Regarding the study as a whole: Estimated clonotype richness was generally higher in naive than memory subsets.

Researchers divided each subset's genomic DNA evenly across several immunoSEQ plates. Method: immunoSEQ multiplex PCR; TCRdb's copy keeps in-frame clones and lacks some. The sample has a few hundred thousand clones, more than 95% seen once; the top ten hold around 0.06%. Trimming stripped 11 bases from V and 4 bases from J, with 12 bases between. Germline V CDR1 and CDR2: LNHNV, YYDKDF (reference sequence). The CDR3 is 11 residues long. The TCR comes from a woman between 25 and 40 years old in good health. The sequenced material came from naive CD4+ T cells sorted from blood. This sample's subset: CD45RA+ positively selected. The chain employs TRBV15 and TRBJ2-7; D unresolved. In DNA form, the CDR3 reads TGTGCCCGGCCTCCTAGGTACGAGCAGTACTTC. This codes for CARPPRYEQYF.